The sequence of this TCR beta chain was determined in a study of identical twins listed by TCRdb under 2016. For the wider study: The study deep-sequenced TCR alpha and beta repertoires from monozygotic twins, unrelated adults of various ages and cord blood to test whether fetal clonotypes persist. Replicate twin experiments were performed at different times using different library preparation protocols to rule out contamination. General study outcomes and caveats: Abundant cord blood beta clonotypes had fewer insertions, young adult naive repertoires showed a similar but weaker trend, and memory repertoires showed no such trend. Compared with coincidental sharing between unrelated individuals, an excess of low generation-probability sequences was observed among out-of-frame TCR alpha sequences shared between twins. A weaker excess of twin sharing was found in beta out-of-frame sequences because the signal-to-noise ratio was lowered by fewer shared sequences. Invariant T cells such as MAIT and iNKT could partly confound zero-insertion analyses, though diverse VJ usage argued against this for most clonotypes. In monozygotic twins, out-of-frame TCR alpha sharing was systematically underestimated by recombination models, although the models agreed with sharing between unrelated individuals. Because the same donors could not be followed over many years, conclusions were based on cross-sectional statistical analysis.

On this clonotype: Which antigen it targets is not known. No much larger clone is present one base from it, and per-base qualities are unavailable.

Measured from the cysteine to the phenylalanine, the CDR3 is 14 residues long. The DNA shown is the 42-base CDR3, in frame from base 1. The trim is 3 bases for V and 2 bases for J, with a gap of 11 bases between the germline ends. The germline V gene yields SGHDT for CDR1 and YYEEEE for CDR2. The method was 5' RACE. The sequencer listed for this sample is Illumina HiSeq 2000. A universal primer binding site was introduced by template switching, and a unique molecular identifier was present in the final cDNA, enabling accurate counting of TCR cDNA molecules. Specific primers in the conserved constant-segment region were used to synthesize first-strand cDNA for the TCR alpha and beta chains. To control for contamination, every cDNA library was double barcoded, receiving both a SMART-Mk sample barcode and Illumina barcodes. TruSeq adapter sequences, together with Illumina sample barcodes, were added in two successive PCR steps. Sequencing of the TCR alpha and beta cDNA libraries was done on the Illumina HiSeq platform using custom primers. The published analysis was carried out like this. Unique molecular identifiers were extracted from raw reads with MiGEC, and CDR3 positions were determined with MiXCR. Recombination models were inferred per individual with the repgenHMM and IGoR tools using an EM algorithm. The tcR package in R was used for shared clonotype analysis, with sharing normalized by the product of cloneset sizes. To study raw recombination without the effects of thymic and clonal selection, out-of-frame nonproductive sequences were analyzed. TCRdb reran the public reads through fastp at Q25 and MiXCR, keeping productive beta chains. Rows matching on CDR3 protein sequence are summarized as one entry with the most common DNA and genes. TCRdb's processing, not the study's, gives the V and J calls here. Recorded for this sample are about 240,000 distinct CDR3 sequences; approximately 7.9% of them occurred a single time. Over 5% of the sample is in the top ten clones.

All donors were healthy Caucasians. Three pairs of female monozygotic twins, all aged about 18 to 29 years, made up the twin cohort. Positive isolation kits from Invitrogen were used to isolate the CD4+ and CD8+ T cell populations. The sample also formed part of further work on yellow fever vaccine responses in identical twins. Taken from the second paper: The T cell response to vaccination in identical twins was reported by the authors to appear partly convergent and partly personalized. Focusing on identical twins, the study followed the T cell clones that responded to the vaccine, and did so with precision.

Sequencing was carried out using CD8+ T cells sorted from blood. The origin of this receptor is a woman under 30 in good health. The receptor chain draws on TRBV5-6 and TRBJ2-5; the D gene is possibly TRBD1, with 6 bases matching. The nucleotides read TGTGCCAGCAGCTCAGGGGTAGAACAAGAGACCCAGTACTTC. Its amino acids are CASSSGVEQETQYF.